Listed here are 25 T cell receptor beta chains from one sample, sequenced in a study of blood T cell repertoires in COVID-19. Profiled with immunoSEQ multiplex PCR; TCRdb holds only in-frame clones, not every one. Seen here are 160,000 or so clones, over 75% observed once, and the top ten hold 6%. Sequencing used PBMCs or T cells enriched from blood (not recorded which). These receptors were collected from a man aged 40-49 years who had recovered from COVID-19.

The rearrangement links TRBV30 to TRBJ1-2, with D maybe TRBD1 (5 bases). This CDR3 is built from 13 residues. The germline V and J ends were trimmed by 7 bases and 4 bases, with 16 bases remaining between them. The germline CDR1 and CDR2 sequences are GTSNPN and SVGIG (reference sequence). The CDR3 DNA is TGTGCCTCCATTTACACGGGGGTCTATGGCTACACCTTC. Its translation is CASIYTGVYGYTF.

This chain connects TRBV27 to TRBJ1-2; TRBD1 might be the D (6 bases). The ends were cut back, 1 base at V and 2 bases at J, with 20 bases in the middle. There are 18 residues in the CDR3. CDR1 MNHEY and CDR2 SMNVEV come from the germline V gene (reference sequence). The CDR3, as DNA: TGTGCCAGCAGTTTATTATTTTCGGGGCAGGGGATAAACTATGGCTACACCTTC. This codes for CASSLLFSGQGINYGYTF.

The rearrangement joins TRBV6-5 to TRBJ2-7; D gene uncertain. The CDR3 has 14 residues. The V end was cut by 0 bases, the J end by 1 base, with 7 bases between. In germline, CDR1 is MNHEY, CDR2 SVGAGI. The CDR3 region is CASSYSPGSYEQYV. Here the CDR3 DNA reads TGTGCCAGCAGTTACTCTCCAGGTTCCTACGAGCAGTACGTC.

This clone was observed a few times. The V and J genes are TRBV10-3 and TRBJ1-2, with TRBD1 identical over 8 bases. J gave up 4 bases and V 6 bases, and 7 bases lay outside the gene matches. Germline CDR1 reads ENHRY; CDR2 reads SYGVKD. The CDR3 has 14 residues. The CDR3, as DNA: TGTGCCATCAGGACAGGGGTCCCCCCCTATGGCTACACCTTC. Amino acid sequence: CAIRTGVPPYGYTF.

This clone was counted once. The chain carries TRBV7-9 and TRBJ1-2, with 9 bases that match TRBD1. J was trimmed by 8 bases and V by 4 bases; bases with no gene match: 11. The CDR3 loop spans 15 amino acids. Per the germline V gene, CDR1 is SEHNR and CDR2 is FQNEAQ (reference sequence). For the CDR3, the DNA is TGTGCCAGCAGCTACGCCGGGACAGGGTATGGAGGCTACACCTTC. Its protein is CASSYAGTGYGGYTF.

The rearrangement uses TRBV19 and TRBJ1-2; D call uncertain. The germline CDR1 and CDR2 sequences are LNHDA and SQIVND (reference sequence). Trimming shortened V by 10 bases and J by 4 bases, and 19 bases separated the two germline ends. This CDR3 spans 14 amino acids. The CDR3, as DNA: TGTGCCACCCCCCCGGGTCCCCTTAGCTATGGCTACACCTTC. It codes for CATPPGPLSYGYTF.

This chain links TRBV5-1 with TRBJ2-2; a possible D gene is TRBD2 (5 bases). The V gene lost 5 bases and the J gene lost 6 bases, with 14 bases spanning the gap. From germline, CDR1 is SGHRS and CDR2 YFSETQ. The CDR3 consists of 14 residues. The CDR3 nucleotides are TGCGCCAGCAGTCCACTAGGGTACGCCGGGGAGCTGTTTTTT. Protein sequence: CASSPLGYAGELFF.

This chain joins TRBV3-1 (or the pseudogene TRBV3-2) and TRBJ1-6; possible D gene TRBD1, 5 bases. V was cut by 4 bases and J by 8 bases, with 21 bases left in between. The CDR3 has 17 residues. Germline values: CDR1 LGHDT, CDR2 YNNKEL (reference sequence). CDR3 residues: CASSRRRTDSSHSPLHF. In DNA, the CDR3 is TGTGCCAGCAGCCGAAGACGAACAGACAGTTCCCATTCACCCCTCCACTTT.

The chain combines TRBV5-1 with TRBJ2-3; TRBD1 agrees at 9 bases. Per the germline V gene, CDR1 is SGHRS and CDR2 is YFSETQ. The CDR3 contains 14 residues. V lost 7 bases to trimming and J lost 3 bases; unmatched junction nucleotides: 6. The CDR3: CASYRDRVTDTQYF. As DNA, the CDR3 is TGCGCCAGCTACCGGGACAGGGTGACAGATACGCAGTATTTT.

V usage is TRBV2 and J usage is TRBJ1-4; perhaps TRBD1 as D (6 bases). CDR1 and CDR2 from the germline V gene are SNHLY and FYNNEI. The V and J ends lost 4 bases and 1 base respectively, with 10 bases between them. The CDR3 covers 15 residues. The CDR3 nucleotides read TGTGCCAGCAGTGGGATACAGGGAACTAATGAAAAACTGTTTTTT. This gives the protein CASSGIQGTNEKLFF.

By its share, this clone is medium-sized (0.01 to 0.1%). The chain links TRBV2 to TRBJ1-2, with TRBD1 matching 7 bases. Germline V lookup: CDR1 SNHLY, CDR2 FYNNEI. The J segment lost 8 bases and the V segment lost 4 bases, leaving 7 bases of the junction unmatched. The CDR3 extends over 13 amino acids. The CDR3 nucleotides read TGTGCCAGCAGTGTTGGGACAGAAGGCGGCTACACCTTC. Encoded protein: CASSVGTEGGYTF.

Note on this clone: Other DNA variants within this sample encode the same CDR3. The rearrangement uses TRBV18 and TRBJ2-1, with D possibly TRBD2 on 7 matching bases. The V end lost 2 bases, the J end lost 5 bases, and 10 bases lay between the germline ends. Germline assignment: CDR1 KGHSH and CDR2 LQKENI. CDR3 length equals 14 residues. CDR3 residues: CASSPGGAHNEQFF. For the CDR3, the DNA is TGTGCCAGCTCACCAGGGGGGGCTCACAATGAGCAGTTCTTC.

This clone came up a few times. The CDR3 coding sequence is TGTGCCAGTAGTATAGAAGGTACGACAGGTCTCCACTTT. This codes for CASSIEGTTGLHF. The chain combines TRBV19 with TRBJ1-6; perhaps TRBD1 as D (6 bases). Germline CDR1 is LNHDA and CDR2 is SQIVND (reference sequence). The CDR3 is 13 amino acids. V was shortened by 0 bases and J by 16 bases, with 13 bases between the two germline ends.

The CDR3 region has the DNA TGTGCCAGCAGCTGGGACAGGGGTAGCGAGCAGTACTTC. Its translation: CASSWDRGSEQYF. The V and J genes are TRBV7-9 and TRBJ2-7, with 10 bases identical to TRBD1. V shed 4 bases, J shed 6 bases, and the junction held 3 bases outside the gene matches. This CDR3 spans 13 amino acids. Germline lookup yields CDR1 SEHNR and CDR2 FQNEAQ (reference sequence).

This chain links TRBV19 with TRBJ1-2; a possible D gene is TRBD1 (6 bases). Germline-derived CDR1 and CDR2 are LNHDA and SQIVND (reference sequence). V was trimmed by 9 bases and J by 2 bases, leaving 13 bases between them. The CDR3 covers 13 residues. Here the CDR3 DNA reads TGTGCCAGCAGCAGACAGGCAAACTATGGCTACACCTTC. Amino acids: CASSRQANYGYTF.

The gene calls are TRBV2 and TRBJ1-3; 8 positions agree with TRBD1. The CDR3 is 14 amino acids. Germline CDR1 is SNHLY and CDR2 is FYNNEI. Germline trimming cut 4 bases from V and 4 bases from J; bases unmatched to any gene: 3. The CDR3 protein is CASSGTGTGNTIYF. The CDR3 DNA sequence: TGTGCCAGCAGTGGGACAGGGACGGGAAACACCATATATTTT. The full variable domain, with the rest looked up from reference TRBV2 and TRBJ1-3, is EPEVTQTPSHQVTQMGQEVILRCVPISNHLYFYWYRQILGQKVEFLVSFYNNEISEKSEIFDDQFSVERPDGSNFTLKIRSTKLEDSAMYFCASSGTGTGNTIYFGEGSWLTVV.

This clone has a handful of counts. The chain uses TRBV29-1 and TRBJ2-2; TRBD1 might be the D (6 bases). Germline V gene sequence: CDR1 SQVTM, CDR2 ANQGSEA. Deletions cut 3 bases from V and 6 bases from J, with 14 bases between. This CDR3 spans 14 amino acids. This CDR3 is CSVDSGAYAGELFF. Written as DNA, the CDR3 is TGCAGCGTTGACTCAGGGGCTTATGCCGGGGAGCTGTTTTTT.

This clone was recorded only once. The V and J genes are TRBV19 and TRBJ1-2; the D gene is possibly TRBD1 (5 bases). The V end was cut by 10 bases, the J end by 4 bases, with 16 bases between. Germline V CDR1 and CDR2: LNHDA, SQIVND (reference sequence). CDR3 length equals 13 residues. The CDR3 nucleotides read TGTGCCACTCAACCCGGGGGAGGCTATGGCTACACCTTC. Translating gives CATQPGGGYGYTF.

The J gene is TRBJ2-1, the V gene TRBV2; 13 bases align to TRBD2. The CDR3 has 15 residues. V dropped 7 bases and J dropped 8; count of bases not matched to a gene: 8. CDR1 is SNHLY, CDR2 FYNNEI, per germline. CDR3 in DNA: TGTGCCAGCAATCGACTAGCGGGGGGTGTCGATGAGCAGTTCTTC. Protein sequence: CASNRLAGGVDEQFF. Combining the CDR3 with reference TRBV2 and TRBJ2-1 gives the whole variable domain EPEVTQTPSHQVTQMGQEVILRCVPISNHLYFYWYRQILGQKVEFLVSFYNNEISEKSEIFDDQFSVERPDGSNFTLKIRSTKLEDSAMYFCASNRLAGGVDEQFFGPGTRLTVL.

This clone was counted a single time. This rearrangement joins TRBV2 to TRBJ1-6; 9 nucleotides match TRBD1. Unmatched junction bases numbered 3, after V lost 5 bases and J lost 7 bases. Germline V gene data show CDR1 as SNHLY and CDR2 as FYNNEI. This CDR3 spans 14 amino acids. CDR3 sequence reads: CASSWTGDNSPLHF. The CDR3 DNA reads as TGTGCCAGCAGTTGGACAGGGGACAATTCACCCCTCCACTTT.

This clone appeared a few times. This chain uses TRBV18 with TRBJ1-2, with 8 bases aligning to TRBD1. J gave up 7 bases and V 3 bases, and 10 bases lay outside the gene matches. The CDR3 is 15 residues long. Germline V gene lookup returns CDR1 KGHSH and CDR2 LQKENI. The CDR3 is CASSPGTGGDGGYTF. The CDR3 DNA reads TGTGCCAGCTCACCGGGGACAGGAGGGGACGGTGGCTACACCTTC.

This sequence joins TRBV6-1 and TRBJ2-7; TRBD1 is a possible D gene (5 bases). Germline CDR1 is MNHNS and CDR2 is SASEGT. V was cut by 3 bases and J by 0 bases, with 12 bases left in between. The CDR3 runs to 15 residues. This CDR3 is CASSDRPDSSYEQYV. The CDR3 DNA reads as TGTGCCAGCAGTGACCGCCCCGACAGCTCCTACGAGCAGTACGTC.

The V gene is TRBV18, the J gene TRBJ2-7; the match to TRBD1 covers 8 bases. CDR3 size: 15 residues. Per the germline V gene, CDR1 is KGHSH and CDR2 is LQKENI. V was pared by 6 bases and J by 0 bases, with 7 bases of the junction left unmatched. CDR3 bases: TGTGCCAGCTCTCCGACGGACAGGGACTCCTACGAGCAGTACTTC. Amino acid sequence: CASSPTDRDSYEQYF.

The genes are TRBV6-6 and TRBJ2-5; 13 positions match TRBD2. CDR1 is MNHNY, CDR2 SVGAGI, per germline (reference sequence). The CDR3 runs to 18 residues. With 5 bases clipped from V and 2 bases from J, the junction kept 11 bases outside the gene matches. CDR3 sequence: CASSLRLAGGPGQETQYF. CDR3 nucleotides: TGTGCCAGCAGTCTTCGACTAGCGGGGGGACCTGGACAAGAGACCCAGTACTTC.

Details on this clone: The same CDR3 can be traced to other DNA sequences in this sample. The chain couples TRBV5-1 to TRBJ2-5, with 7 bases aligning to TRBD2. Per the germline V gene, CDR1 is SGHRS and CDR2 is YFSETQ. V was pared by 0 bases and J by 4 bases, with 3 bases of the junction left unmatched. This CDR3 is 14 amino acids long. The CDR3 here is CASSLGGGGETQYF. CDR3 DNA sequence: TGCGCCAGCAGCTTGGGCGGGGGAGGAGAGACCCAGTACTTC.